This T cell receptor (beta chain) originates from a study of OX40 agonist ivuxolimab in advanced cancers. On the study more broadly: Patients were given ivuxolimab, an antibody that agonizes OX40 (CD134). People in dose escalation had one of these cancers: hepatocellular carcinoma, melanoma, renal cell or head and neck cancer.

Data came from immunoSEQ multiplex PCR; TCRdb stores just in-frame clones and leaves some out. Altogether 35,000 to 40,000 clones are present, around four fifths being singletons, with the ten largest covering approximately 37%. Germline CDR1 and CDR2: MRHNA and SNTAGT. This CDR3 contains 15 residues. The V end lost 0 bases, the J end lost 1 base, and 7 bases lay between the germline ends. About this clone: Antigen: not known.

Points from the study as a whole: At doses 0.1 to 3.0 mg/kg, CD4+ and CD8+ clones expanded. On average, CD8+ T cells had more expanded clones than CD4+.

Material: CD4+ or CD8+ T cells sorted from blood, obtained in a trial of the OX40 agonist ivuxolimab. The chain carries TRBV6-4 and TRBJ1-5; D unclear. The receptor's source is an adult with an advanced solid tumor such as melanoma, head and neck, liver or kidney cancer. CDR3 DNA sequence: TGTGCCAGCAGTGACTCGAGCAGAAGCAATCAGCCCCAGCATTTT. Translation: CASSDSSRSNQPQHF.